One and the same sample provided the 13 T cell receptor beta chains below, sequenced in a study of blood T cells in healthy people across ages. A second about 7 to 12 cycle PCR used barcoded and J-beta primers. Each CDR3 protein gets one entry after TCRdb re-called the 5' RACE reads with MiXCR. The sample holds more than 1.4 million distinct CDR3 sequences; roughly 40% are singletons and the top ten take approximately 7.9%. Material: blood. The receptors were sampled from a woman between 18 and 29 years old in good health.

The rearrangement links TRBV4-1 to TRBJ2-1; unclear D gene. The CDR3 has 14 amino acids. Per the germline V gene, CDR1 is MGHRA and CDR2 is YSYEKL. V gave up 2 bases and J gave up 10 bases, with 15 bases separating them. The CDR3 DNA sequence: TGCGCCAGCAGCCAAAGCCCAGGCTCCTACGAGCAGTTCTTC. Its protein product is CASSQSPGSYEQFF.

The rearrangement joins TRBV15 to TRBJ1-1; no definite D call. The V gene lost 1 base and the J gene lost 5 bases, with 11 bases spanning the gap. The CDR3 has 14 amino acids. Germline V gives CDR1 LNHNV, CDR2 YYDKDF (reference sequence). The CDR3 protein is CATSRAAGSTEAFF. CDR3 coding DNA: TGTGCCACCAGCAGAGCGGCAGGTAGTACTGAAGCTTTCTTT.

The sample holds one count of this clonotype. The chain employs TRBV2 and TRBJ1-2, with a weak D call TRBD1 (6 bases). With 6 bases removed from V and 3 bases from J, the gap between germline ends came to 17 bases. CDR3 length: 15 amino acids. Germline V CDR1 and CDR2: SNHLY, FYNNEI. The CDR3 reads CASSKGQGWDYGYTF. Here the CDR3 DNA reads TGTGCCAGCAGCAAGGGACAAGGTTGGGACTATGGCTACACCTTC.

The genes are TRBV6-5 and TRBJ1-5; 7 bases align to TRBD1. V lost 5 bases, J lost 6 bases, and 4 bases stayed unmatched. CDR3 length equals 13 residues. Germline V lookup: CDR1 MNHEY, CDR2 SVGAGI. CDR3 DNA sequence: TGTGCCAGCAGTGAACAGGGGAGTCAGCCCCAGCATTTT. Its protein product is CASSEQGSQPQHF.

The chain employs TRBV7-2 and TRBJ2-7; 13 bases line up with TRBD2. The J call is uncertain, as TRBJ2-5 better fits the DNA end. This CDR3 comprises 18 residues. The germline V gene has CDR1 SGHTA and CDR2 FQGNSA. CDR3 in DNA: TGTGCCAGCAGCCCCGACCGACTAGCGGGGGGCACGGGAGAGACCCAGTACTTC. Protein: CASSPDRLAGGTGETQYF.

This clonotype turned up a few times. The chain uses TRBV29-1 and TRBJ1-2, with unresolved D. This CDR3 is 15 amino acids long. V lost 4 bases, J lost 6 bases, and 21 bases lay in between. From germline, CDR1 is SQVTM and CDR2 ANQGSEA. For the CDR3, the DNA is TGCAGCGTTGGGCGGGAACGACTTCGTCCCGATGGCTACACCTTC. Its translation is CSVGRERLRPDGYTF.

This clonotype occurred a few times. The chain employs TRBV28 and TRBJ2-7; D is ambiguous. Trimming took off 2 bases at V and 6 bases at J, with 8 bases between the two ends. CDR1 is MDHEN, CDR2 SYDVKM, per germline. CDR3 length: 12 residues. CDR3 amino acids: CASSLGVSEQYF. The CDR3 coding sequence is TGTGCCAGCAGTTTAGGGGTGTCCGAGCAGTACTTC.

The CDR3 nucleotides read TGTGCCAGCAGCAAATCCCTTCGGACAGGGGGATCTAACTATGGCTACACCTTC. Its translation: CASSKSLRTGGSNYGYTF. This chain links TRBV21-1 with TRBJ1-2; TRBD1, as called in the table, went unchecked against the DNA. TRBV21-1 is a known pseudogene. The CDR3 extends over 18 amino acids.

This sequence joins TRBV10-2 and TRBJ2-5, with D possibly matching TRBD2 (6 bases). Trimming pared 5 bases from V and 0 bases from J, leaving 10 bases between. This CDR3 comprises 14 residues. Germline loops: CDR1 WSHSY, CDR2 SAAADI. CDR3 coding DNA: TGCGCCAGCAGTAGCGGGTGGTACCAAGAGACCCAGTACTTC. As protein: CASSSGWYQETQYF.

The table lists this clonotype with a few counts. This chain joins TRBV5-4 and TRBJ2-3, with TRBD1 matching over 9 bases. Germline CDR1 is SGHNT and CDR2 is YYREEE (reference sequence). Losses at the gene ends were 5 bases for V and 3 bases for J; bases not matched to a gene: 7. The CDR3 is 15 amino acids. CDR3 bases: TGTGCCAGCAGACAGGACAGGGGATGGACAGATACGCAGTATTTT. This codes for CASRQDRGWTDTQYF. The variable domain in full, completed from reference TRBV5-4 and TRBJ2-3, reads ETGVTQSPTHLIKTRGQQVTLRCSSQSGHNTVSWYQQALGQGPQFIFQYYREEENGRGNFPPRFSGLQFPNYSSELNVNALELDDSALYLCASRQDRGWTDTQYFGPGTRLTVL.

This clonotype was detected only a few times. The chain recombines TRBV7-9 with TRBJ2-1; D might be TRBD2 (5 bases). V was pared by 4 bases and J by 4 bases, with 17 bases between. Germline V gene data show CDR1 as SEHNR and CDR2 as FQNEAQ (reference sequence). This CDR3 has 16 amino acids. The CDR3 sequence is CASSSLRNGKYNEQFF. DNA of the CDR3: TGTGCCAGCAGCTCTCTTAGGAACGGGAAGTACAATGAGCAGTTCTTC.

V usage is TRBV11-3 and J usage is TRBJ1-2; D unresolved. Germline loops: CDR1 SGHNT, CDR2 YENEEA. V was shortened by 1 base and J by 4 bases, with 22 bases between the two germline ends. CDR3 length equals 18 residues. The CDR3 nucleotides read TGTGCCAGCAGCTTAGTCGAGGTATCCCCGGTTCTTGGCTATGGCTACACCTTC. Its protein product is CASSLVEVSPVLGYGYTF.

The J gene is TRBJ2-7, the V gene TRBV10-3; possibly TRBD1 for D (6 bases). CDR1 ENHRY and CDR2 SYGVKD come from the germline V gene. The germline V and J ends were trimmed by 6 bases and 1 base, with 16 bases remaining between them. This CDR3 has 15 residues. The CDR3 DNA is TGTGCCATCAGGGGGACGACAGGTCCTTCCTACGAGCAGTACTTC. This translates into CAIRGTTGPSYEQYF.